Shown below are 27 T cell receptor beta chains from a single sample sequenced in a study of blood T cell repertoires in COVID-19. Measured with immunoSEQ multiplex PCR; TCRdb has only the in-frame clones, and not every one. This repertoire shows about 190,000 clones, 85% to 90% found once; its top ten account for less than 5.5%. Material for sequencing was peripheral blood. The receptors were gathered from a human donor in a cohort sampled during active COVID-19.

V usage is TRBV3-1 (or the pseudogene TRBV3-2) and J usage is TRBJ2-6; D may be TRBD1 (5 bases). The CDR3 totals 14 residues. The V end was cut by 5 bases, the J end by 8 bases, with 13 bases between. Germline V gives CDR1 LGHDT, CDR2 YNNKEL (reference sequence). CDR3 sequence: CASSTDSRSNVLTF. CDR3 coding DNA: TGTGCCAGCAGCACCGACAGTCGGTCCAACGTCCTGACTTTC.

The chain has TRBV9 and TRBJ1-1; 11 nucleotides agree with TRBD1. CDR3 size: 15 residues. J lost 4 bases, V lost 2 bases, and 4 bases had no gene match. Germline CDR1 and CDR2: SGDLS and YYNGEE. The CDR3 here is CASSVRDRGVTEAFF. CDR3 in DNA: TGTGCCAGCAGCGTTAGGGACAGGGGGGTCACTGAAGCTTTCTTT.

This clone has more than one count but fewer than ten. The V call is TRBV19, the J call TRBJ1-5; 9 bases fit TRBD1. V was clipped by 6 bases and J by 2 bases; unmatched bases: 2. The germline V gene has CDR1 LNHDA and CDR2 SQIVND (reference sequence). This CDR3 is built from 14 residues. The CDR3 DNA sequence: TGTGCCAGTAGCTGGGACAGGGGCAATCAGCCCCAGCATTTT. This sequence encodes CASSWDRGNQPQHF.

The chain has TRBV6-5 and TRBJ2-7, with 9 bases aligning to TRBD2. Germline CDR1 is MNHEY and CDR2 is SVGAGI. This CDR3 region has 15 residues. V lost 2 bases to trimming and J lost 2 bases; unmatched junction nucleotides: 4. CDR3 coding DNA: TGTGCCAGCAGTTACGAGGTAGCGGGGGCCTACGAGCAGTACTTC. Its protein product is CASSYEVAGAYEQYF.

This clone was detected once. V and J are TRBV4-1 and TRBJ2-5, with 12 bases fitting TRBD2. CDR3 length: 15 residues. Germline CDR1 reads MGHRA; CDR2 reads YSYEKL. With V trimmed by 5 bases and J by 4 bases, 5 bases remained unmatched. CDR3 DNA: TGCGCCAGCAGCTACGGACTAGCGGGGTCAGAGACCCAGTACTTC. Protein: CASSYGLAGSETQYF.

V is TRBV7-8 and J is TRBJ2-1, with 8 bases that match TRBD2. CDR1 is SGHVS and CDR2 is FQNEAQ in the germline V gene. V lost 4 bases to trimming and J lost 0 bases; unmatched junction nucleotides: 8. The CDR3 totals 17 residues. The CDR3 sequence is CASSSSPGTSSYNEQFF. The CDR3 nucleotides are TGTGCCAGCAGCTCATCCCCCGGGACTAGCTCCTACAATGAGCAGTTCTTC.

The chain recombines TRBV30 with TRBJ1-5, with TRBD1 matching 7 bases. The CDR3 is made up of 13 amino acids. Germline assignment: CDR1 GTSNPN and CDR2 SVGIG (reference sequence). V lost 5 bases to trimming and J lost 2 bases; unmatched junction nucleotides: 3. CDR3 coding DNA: TGTGCCTGGGCCACAGGGGGCAATCAGCCCCAGCATTTT. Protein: CAWATGGNQPQHF. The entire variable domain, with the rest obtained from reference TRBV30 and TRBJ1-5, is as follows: SQTIHQWPATLVQPVGSPLSLECTVEGTSNPNLYWYRQAAGRGLQLLFYSVGIGQISSEVPQNLSASRPQDRQFILSSKKLLLSDSGFYLCAWATGGNQPQHFGDGTRLSIL.

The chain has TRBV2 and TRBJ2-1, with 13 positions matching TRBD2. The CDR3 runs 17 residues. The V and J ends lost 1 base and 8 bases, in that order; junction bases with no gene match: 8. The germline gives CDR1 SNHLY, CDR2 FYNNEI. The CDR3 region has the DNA TGTGCCAGCAGTGAAGGGACTAGCGGGAGTCTTCTCTATGAGCAGTTCTTC. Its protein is CASSEGTSGSLLYEQFF.

CDR3 nucleotides: TGTGCCAGCGGTCCGGGACACGAAGCTTTCTTT. Translating it yields CASGPGHEAFF. The rearrangement links TRBV2 to TRBJ1-1, with D possibly matching TRBD1 (6 bases). Germline CDR1 and CDR2: SNHLY and FYNNEI. This CDR3 has 11 residues. V lost 8 bases and J lost 8, with 12 bases in between.

The CDR3 here is CATSDHQTGVYGYTF. The DNA of the CDR3 is TGTGCCACCAGTGATCACCAGACAGGGGTATATGGCTACACCTTC. The chain carries TRBV24-1 and TRBJ1-2, with TRBD1 identical over 8 bases. Germline CDR1 KGHDR, CDR2 SFDVKD. The length of the CDR3 is 15 residues. V was pared by 3 bases and J by 5 bases, with 7 bases of the junction left unmatched.

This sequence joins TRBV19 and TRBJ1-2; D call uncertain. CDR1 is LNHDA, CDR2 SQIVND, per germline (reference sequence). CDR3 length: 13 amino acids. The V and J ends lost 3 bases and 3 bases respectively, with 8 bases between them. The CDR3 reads CASSMEGYYGYTF. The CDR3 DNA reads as TGTGCCAGTAGTATGGAGGGATACTATGGCTACACCTTC.

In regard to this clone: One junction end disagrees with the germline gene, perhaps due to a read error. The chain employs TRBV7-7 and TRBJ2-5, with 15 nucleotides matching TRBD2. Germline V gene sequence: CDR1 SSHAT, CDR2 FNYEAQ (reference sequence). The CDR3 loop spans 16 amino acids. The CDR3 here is CASSPGLAGGGETQYF. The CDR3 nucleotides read TGTGCTAGCAGCCCCGGACTAGCGGGGGGGGGAGAGACCCAGTACTTC.

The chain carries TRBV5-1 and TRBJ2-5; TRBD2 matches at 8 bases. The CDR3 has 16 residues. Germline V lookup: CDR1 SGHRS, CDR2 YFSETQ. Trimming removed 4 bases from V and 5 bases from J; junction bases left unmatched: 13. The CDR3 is CASSGTGGPRQETQYF. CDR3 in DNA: TGCGCCAGCAGCGGAACGGGGGGGCCGAGGCAGGAGACCCAGTACTTC.

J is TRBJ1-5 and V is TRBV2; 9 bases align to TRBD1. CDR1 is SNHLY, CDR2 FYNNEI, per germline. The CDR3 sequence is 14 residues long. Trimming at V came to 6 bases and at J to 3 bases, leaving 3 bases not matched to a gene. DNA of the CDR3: TGTGCCAGCAGGGGACAGGGCTCCAATCAGCCCCAGCATTTT. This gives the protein CASRGQGSNQPQHF.

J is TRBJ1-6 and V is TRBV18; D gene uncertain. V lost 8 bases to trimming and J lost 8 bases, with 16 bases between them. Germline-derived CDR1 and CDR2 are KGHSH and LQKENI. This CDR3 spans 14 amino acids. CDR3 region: CASTQGGFYSPLHF. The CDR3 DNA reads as TGTGCCAGCACACAAGGAGGGTTCTATTCACCCCTCCACTTT.

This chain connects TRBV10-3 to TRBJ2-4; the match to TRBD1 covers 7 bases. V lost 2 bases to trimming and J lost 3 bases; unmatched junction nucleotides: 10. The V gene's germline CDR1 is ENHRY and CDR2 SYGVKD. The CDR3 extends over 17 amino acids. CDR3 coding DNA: TGTGCCATCAGTGAGAATCCCCAGGGGGATGACAAAAACATTCAGTACTTC. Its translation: CAISENPQGDDKNIQYF.

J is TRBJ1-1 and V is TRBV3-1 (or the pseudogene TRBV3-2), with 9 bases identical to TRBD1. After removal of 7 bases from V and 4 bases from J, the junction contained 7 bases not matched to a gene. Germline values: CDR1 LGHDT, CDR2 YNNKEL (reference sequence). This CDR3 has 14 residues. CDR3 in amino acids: CASKETGGGTEAFF. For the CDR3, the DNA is TGTGCCAGCAAGGAGACAGGGGGGGGCACTGAAGCTTTCTTT.

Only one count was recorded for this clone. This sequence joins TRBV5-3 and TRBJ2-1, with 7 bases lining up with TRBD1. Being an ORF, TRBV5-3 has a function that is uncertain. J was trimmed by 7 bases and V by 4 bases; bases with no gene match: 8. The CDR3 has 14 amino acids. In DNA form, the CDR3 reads TGTGCCAGAAGCGCTCGACAGGGAGAAAATGAGCAGTTCTTC. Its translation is CARSARQGENEQFF.

CDR3 DNA: TGTGCCAGCAGCCCCAGAGACTCCCCACACCAGTACTTC. Its translation is CASSPRDSPHQYF. The chain joins TRBV14 to TRBJ2-5, with D hard to call. The length of the CDR3 is 13 residues. CDR1 SGHDN and CDR2 FVKESK come from the germline V gene. The V end was cut by 4 bases, the J end by 10 bases, with 16 bases between.

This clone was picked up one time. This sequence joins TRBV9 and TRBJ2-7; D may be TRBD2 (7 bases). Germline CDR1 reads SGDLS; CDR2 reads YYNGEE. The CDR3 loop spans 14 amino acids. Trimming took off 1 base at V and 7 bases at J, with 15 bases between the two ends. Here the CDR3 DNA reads TGTGCCAGCAGCGTAAAGGGGGGGGCTCGGGAGCAGTACTTC. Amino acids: CASSVKGGAREQYF.

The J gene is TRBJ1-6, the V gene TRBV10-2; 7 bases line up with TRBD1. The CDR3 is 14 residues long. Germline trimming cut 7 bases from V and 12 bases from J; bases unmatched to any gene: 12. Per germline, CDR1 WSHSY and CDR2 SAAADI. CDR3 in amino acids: CASILTTGFGPLHF. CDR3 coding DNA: TGCGCCAGCATCCTTACGACAGGGTTCGGACCCCTCCACTTT.

In DNA form, the CDR3 reads TGCAGCGCCCGACAGGGGAGCGACGAGCAGTACTTC. Translated, it gives CSARQGSDEQYF. J is TRBJ2-7 and V is TRBV29-1; 8 nucleotides match TRBD1. Trimming took 7 bases from V and 5 from J; bases not matched to a gene: 7. The CDR3 spans 12 residues. Per the germline V gene, CDR1 is SQVTM and CDR2 is ANQGSEA.

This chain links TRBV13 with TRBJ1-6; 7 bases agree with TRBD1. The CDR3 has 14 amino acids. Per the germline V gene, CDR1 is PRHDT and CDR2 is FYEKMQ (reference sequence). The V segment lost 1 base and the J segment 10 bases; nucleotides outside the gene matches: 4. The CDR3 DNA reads TGTGCCAGCAGCTTAGACAGGGGAAACTCACCCCTCCACTTT. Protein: CASSLDRGNSPLHF.

This CDR3 is CASSFQWEGPYNEQFF. CDR3 sequence (DNA): TGTGCCAGCAGCTTTCAGTGGGAGGGCCCCTACAATGAGCAGTTCTTC. V is TRBV11-2 and J is TRBJ2-1; 7 positions agree with TRBD2. This CDR3 region has 16 residues. Germline-derived CDR1 and CDR2 are SGHAT and FQNNGV. V lost 3 bases, J lost 2 bases, and 7 bases stayed unmatched.

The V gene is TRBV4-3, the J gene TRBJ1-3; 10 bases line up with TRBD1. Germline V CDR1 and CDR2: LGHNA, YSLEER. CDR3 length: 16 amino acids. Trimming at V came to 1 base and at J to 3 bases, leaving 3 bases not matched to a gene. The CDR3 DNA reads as TGCGCCAGCAGCCAAGCGACAGGGGGCGGTGGAAACACCATATATTTT. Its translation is CASSQATGGGGNTIYF.

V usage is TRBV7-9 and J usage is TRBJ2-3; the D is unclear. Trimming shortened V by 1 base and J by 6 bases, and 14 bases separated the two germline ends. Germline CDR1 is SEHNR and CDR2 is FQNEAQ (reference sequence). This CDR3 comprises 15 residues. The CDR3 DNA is TGTGCCAGCAGCTTAGGTACTACGCCACGGGATACGCAGTATTTT. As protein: CASSLGTTPRDTQYF.

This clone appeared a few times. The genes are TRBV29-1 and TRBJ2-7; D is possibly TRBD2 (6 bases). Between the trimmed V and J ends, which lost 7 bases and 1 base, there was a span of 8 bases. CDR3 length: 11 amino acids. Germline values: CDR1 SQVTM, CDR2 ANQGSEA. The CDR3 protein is CSARESYEQYF. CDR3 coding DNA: TGCAGCGCCCGGGAGTCCTACGAGCAGTACTTC.